The 6 T cell receptor beta chains presented below share a single source sample, sequenced in a study of blood T cell repertoires in COVID-19. Only in-frame clones appear in the TCRdb table, and some are missing; sequencing was by immunoSEQ multiplex PCR. Seen here are roughly 430,000 clones, 88% observed once, and the top ten hold around 2.1%. Sequencing was performed on PBMCs or T cells enriched from blood (not recorded which). The source is a woman between 40 and 55 years old with acute COVID-19.

The J gene is TRBJ1-2, the V gene TRBV2; possible D gene TRBD1, 5 bases. Trimming left V 3 bases short and J 3 bases short, with 11 bases between. CDR3 length: 14 residues. CDR1 and CDR2 (germline): SNHLY, FYNNEI. The chain's CDR3 is CASSDLGPHYGYTF. The DNA for the CDR3 is TGTGCCAGCAGTGATCTGGGGCCCCACTATGGCTACACCTTC.

The chain is built from TRBV6-5 and TRBJ1-2, with 9 bases fitting TRBD1. Germline V gene sequence: CDR1 MNHEY, CDR2 SVGAGI. The CDR3 is 13 residues long. V lost 8 bases and J lost 6; bases outside the gene matches: 7. The CDR3 sequence is CASGRDREDGYTF. In DNA, the CDR3 is TGTGCCAGCGGCCGGGACAGGGAGGATGGCTACACCTTC.

The chain uses TRBV19 and TRBJ1-4; unclear D gene. The CDR3 is made up of 15 amino acids. From germline, CDR1 is LNHDA and CDR2 SQIVND (reference sequence). V was clipped by 6 bases and J by 6 bases, with 17 bases between them. The CDR3 region is CASRNRPSEDEKLFF. The CDR3 nucleotides read TGTGCCAGTAGGAACCGCCCGTCGGAGGATGAAAAACTGTTTTTT.

The chain employs TRBV10-3 and TRBJ2-5, with D possibly TRBD1 on 5 matching bases. The V gene lost 5 bases and the J gene lost 3 bases, with 13 bases spanning the gap. Germline V gives CDR1 ENHRY, CDR2 SYGVKD. This CDR3 region has 14 residues. The CDR3 sequence: CAISTSGKEETQYF. In nucleotides, the CDR3 is TGTGCCATCAGTACTTCAGGGAAGGAAGAGACCCAGTACTTC.

The chain links TRBV7-2 to TRBJ1-1; D gene unclear. This CDR3 spans 13 amino acids. Germline V lookup: CDR1 SGHTA, CDR2 FQGNSA. Between the trimmed V and J ends, which lost 5 bases and 7 bases, there was a span of 14 bases. The CDR3 DNA reads as TGTGCCAGCAGCCTACTTATGACGGGTGAAGCTTTCTTT. Translation: CASSLLMTGEAFF.

This rearrangement joins TRBV5-1 to TRBJ2-2, with 7 bases that match TRBD1. V trimming: 0 bases; J trimming: 2 bases; junction bases outside the gene matches: 4. CDR1 is SGHRS and CDR2 is YFSETQ in the germline V gene. This CDR3 region has 16 residues. CDR3 nucleotides: TGCGCCAGCAGCTTGGAAGGGGGCCCTAACACCGGGGAGCTGTTTTTT. This sequence encodes CASSLEGGPNTGELFF.